Below are 27 T cell receptor beta chains sequenced from a single sample in a study of beta chain features in type 1 diabetes listed by TCRdb under 2018. Libraries were constructed by the immunoSEQ multiplex PCR assay. The High Capacity cDNA Reverse Transcription Kit was used to reverse transcribe all of the isolated RNA, meaning that expressed TCRB transcripts were what got sequenced. Drawn from immuneACCESS, this table holds only the in-frame rearrangements with V and J called that TCRdb kept. Clones are partly lost; checked studies trace under half to an unresolved V gene and leave the rest unexplained. This sample is represented by 350,000 to 450,000 clones; 11% to 15% of them were singletons. The ten biggest clones cover roughly 0.033% of the sample. The specimen was naive CD4+ T cells from blood. Taken with the paper, the label for cell subset or site translates to: true naive CD4+ T cells. These TCRs come from a man aged 25 to 40 in good health.

This clone was detected only a few times. This rearrangement joins TRBV2 to TRBJ1-2; 7 bases map to TRBD1. Losses at the gene ends were 3 bases for V and 4 bases for J; bases not matched to a gene: 5. The CDR3 covers 14 residues. Germline V gives CDR1 SNHLY, CDR2 FYNNEI. The CDR3 region is CASSDRDSVYGYTF. The DNA for the CDR3 is TGTGCCAGCAGTGATCGGGACAGCGTCTATGGCTACACCTTC.

The chain uses TRBV7-9 and TRBJ1-2, with a weak D call TRBD1 (5 bases). Germline CDR1 is SEHNR and CDR2 is FQNEAQ (reference sequence). With 5 bases removed from V and 2 bases from J, the gap between germline ends came to 15 bases. The CDR3 runs to 15 residues. CDR3 coding DNA: TGTGCCAGCAGCCCGCCGGGACGGGAAAACTATGGCTACACCTTC. As protein: CASSPPGRENYGYTF.

This chain joins TRBV5-6 and TRBJ2-1; 10 nucleotides align to TRBD1. This CDR3 spans 15 amino acids. The ends lost 1 base at V and 6 bases at J; junction bases unmatched: 4. Per the germline V gene, CDR1 is SGHDT and CDR2 is YYEEEE. For the CDR3, the DNA is TGTGCCAGCAGCTTGCTGGACAGGGGGGGCAATGAGCAGTTCTTC. It translates to CASSLLDRGGNEQFF.

This clone was found a few times. J is TRBJ1-4 and V is TRBV29-1, with 8 bases that match TRBD1. V gave up 8 bases and J gave up 7 bases; unmatched junction bases: 12. Germline values: CDR1 SQVTM, CDR2 ANQGSEA. This CDR3 has 14 residues. The CDR3 region is CSILPLQGGEKLFF. The CDR3 DNA reads as TGCAGCATTTTGCCTTTACAGGGGGGTGAAAAACTGTTTTTT.

The CDR3 coding sequence is TGTGCCAGCAGACACGAAGGCTCTGGGGCCAACGTCCTGACTTTC. It yields the protein CASRHEGSGANVLTF. This rearrangement joins TRBV6-1 to TRBJ2-6; D is ambiguous. This CDR3 region has 15 residues. The germline gives CDR1 MNHNS, CDR2 SASEGT. Trimming left V 6 bases short and J 0 bases short, with 9 bases between.

V is TRBV21-1 and J is TRBJ2-7; the tabulated D call, TRBD1, remains unverified against the DNA. TRBV21-1 is an annotated pseudogene. The CDR3 has 12 amino acids. The CDR3 region has the DNA TGTGCCAGCAGACAGGACAGGTACGAGCAGTACGTC. The encoded protein is CASRQDRYEQYV.

This clone was detected a few times. The chain uses TRBV25-1 and TRBJ2-6; D may be TRBD1 or TRBD2 (6 bases each). The germline V gene has CDR1 MGHDK and CDR2 SYGVNS. CDR3 length equals 16 residues. The V end lost 2 bases, the J end lost 3 bases, and 11 bases lay between the germline ends. CDR3 sequence reads: CASSERRGVGANVLTF. In nucleotides, the CDR3 is TGTGCCAGCAGTGAAAGGAGGGGGGTTGGGGCCAACGTCCTGACTTTC.

This chain connects TRBV7-2 to TRBJ2-3, with D perhaps TRBD1 or TRBD2 (5 bases each). V was shortened by 6 bases and J by 2 bases, with 18 bases between the two germline ends. CDR3 length equals 16 residues. Germline V gives CDR1 SGHTA, CDR2 FQGNSA. The CDR3 is CASSPLTGTNTDTQYF. As DNA, the CDR3 is TGTGCCAGCAGTCCACTAACCGGGACGAACACAGATACGCAGTATTTT.

This sequence joins TRBV2 and TRBJ2-2; D is uncertain. The germline V gene has CDR1 SNHLY and CDR2 FYNNEI. The CDR3 contains 13 residues. V gave up 5 bases and J gave up 2 bases, with 6 bases separating them. In DNA, the CDR3 is TGTGCCAGCAGTAGGGATAACACCGGGGAGCTGTTTTTT. Translated: CASSRDNTGELFF.

This clone was observed a few times. This sequence joins TRBV5-4 and TRBJ2-7; D perhaps matches TRBD1 (6 bases). Trimming left V 3 bases short and J 5 bases short, with 6 bases between. Looked up from germline, CDR1 is SGHNT and CDR2 is YYREEE (reference sequence). CDR3 size: 11 residues. The CDR3 sequence is CASSSGDEQYF. DNA of the CDR3: TGTGCCAGCAGCTCAGGGGACGAGCAGTACTTC. Looking up the rest from reference TRBV5-4 and TRBJ2-7 gives the full variable domain: ETGVTQSPTHLIKTRGQQVTLRCSSQSGHNTVSWYQQALGQGPQFIFQYYREEENGRGNFPPRFSGLQFPNYSSELNVNALELDDSALYLCASSSGDEQYFGPGTRLTVT.

The table lists this clone with a few counts. This rearrangement joins TRBV29-1 to TRBJ1-2; TRBD1 might be the D (6 bases). The CDR3 consists of 12 residues. Germline CDR1 and CDR2: SQVTM and ANQGSEA. The V end was cut by 6 bases, the J end by 2 bases, with 10 bases between. DNA of the CDR3: TGCAGCGTGCAGGGGTTCAACTATGGCTACACCTTC. Encoded protein: CSVQGFNYGYTF.

The chain carries TRBV7-9 and TRBJ2-7, with D hard to call. The CDR3 runs to 16 residues. Germline-derived CDR1 and CDR2 are SEHNR and FQNEAQ (reference sequence). V lost 8 bases and J 2 bases, leaving 22 bases between the germline ends. CDR3 coding DNA: TGTGCCAGCCTTTCGATGGATGCAGCCGGAACCTACGAGCAGTACTTC. As protein: CASLSMDAAGTYEQYF. The entire variable domain, with the rest obtained from reference TRBV7-9 and TRBJ2-7, is as follows: DTGVSQNPRHKITKRGQNVTFRCDPISEHNRLYWYRQTLGQGPEFLTYFQNEAQLEKSRLLSDRFSAERPKGSFSTLEIQRTEQGDSAMYLCASLSMDAAGTYEQYFGPGTRLTVT.

The chain links TRBV7-9 to TRBJ1-3, with D uncertain. Germline V gives CDR1 SEHNR, CDR2 FQNEAQ (reference sequence). The CDR3 is 15 residues long. Trimming removed 3 bases at V and 0 bases at J, with 9 bases between. CDR3 region: CASSLRTRSGNTIYF. The CDR3 DNA follows: TGTGCCAGCAGCTTGAGGACGCGCTCTGGAAACACCATATATTTT.

This clone turned up a few times. The genes are TRBV11-2 and TRBJ2-7, with D unclear. Germline values: CDR1 SGHAT, CDR2 FQNNGV. The V and J ends lost 1 base and 4 bases respectively, with 5 bases between them. This CDR3 spans 12 amino acids. CDR3 residues: CASSLGDYEQYF. CDR3 DNA sequence: TGTGCCAGCAGCTTAGGGGATTACGAGCAGTACTTC.

This chain connects TRBV2 to TRBJ1-2; no reliable D call. This CDR3 contains 13 residues. V dropped 5 bases and J dropped 3 bases, with 10 bases sitting between them. Germline CDR1 and CDR2: SNHLY and FYNNEI. The chain's CDR3 is CASSYSGDYGYTF. The CDR3, as DNA: TGTGCCAGCAGTTACTCTGGGGACTATGGCTACACCTTC.

This clone has just a few counts. J is TRBJ1-3 and V is TRBV7-2, with TRBD1 as a possible D gene (5 bases). V lost 7 bases to trimming and J lost 6 bases, with 16 bases between them. The V gene's germline CDR1 is SGHTA and CDR2 FQGNSA. The CDR3 totals 14 residues. In nucleotides, the CDR3 is TGTGCCAGCACCATTGGGGGTTCAGTAAACACCATATATTTT. Amino acids: CASTIGGSVNTIYF.

The chain employs TRBV5-1 and TRBJ1-4; a possible D gene is TRBD1 (5 bases). CDR1 and CDR2 (germline): SGHRS, YFSETQ. The CDR3 runs 14 residues. V was cut by 0 bases and J by 6 bases, with 9 bases left in between. The CDR3 here is CASSLGQGHEKLFF. CDR3 sequence (DNA): TGCGCCAGCAGCTTGGGGCAGGGTCATGAAAAACTGTTTTTT. Together with reference TRBV5-1 and TRBJ1-4, the CDR3 gives the full variable domain: KAGVTQTPRYLIKTRGQQVTLSCSPISGHRSVSWYQQTPGQGLQFLFEYFSETQRNKGNFPGRFSGRQFSNSRSEMNVSTLELGDSALYLCASSLGQGHEKLFFGSGTQLSVL.

V and J are TRBV4-3 and TRBJ2-7; 7 bases are shared with TRBD2. V gave up 3 bases and J gave up 0 bases; unmatched junction bases: 2. Per the germline V gene, CDR1 is LGHNA and CDR2 is YSLEER. The CDR3 runs 14 residues. CDR3 loop: CASSHSGRSYEQYF. In nucleotides, the CDR3 is TGCGCCAGCAGCCATAGCGGGCGCTCCTACGAGCAGTACTTC.

This clone came up once. The rearrangement uses TRBV28 and TRBJ1-5, with D perhaps TRBD1 (6 bases). Looked up from germline, CDR1 is MDHEN and CDR2 is SYDVKM. With 8 bases removed from V and 7 bases from J, the gap between germline ends came to 21 bases. CDR3 length equals 15 residues. For the CDR3, the DNA is TGTGCCAGCCGGCAGGGGATGGGTCGGAGGCAGCCCCAGCATTTT. It translates to CASRQGMGRRQPQHF.

This chain connects TRBV15 to TRBJ2-3, with unresolved D. Germline loops: CDR1 LNHNV, CDR2 YYDKDF (reference sequence). Trimming left V 9 bases short and J 0 bases short, with 10 bases between. The CDR3 runs to 13 residues. CDR3 amino acids: CATNVGSTDTQYF. DNA for the CDR3: TGTGCCACTAATGTGGGGAGCACAGATACGCAGTATTTT.

V gene TRBV5-4 combines with J gene TRBJ2-5; TRBD1 is a possible D gene (6 bases). The length of the CDR3 is 16 residues. Germline V gives CDR1 SGHNT, CDR2 YYREEE (reference sequence). Trimming pared 1 base from V and 1 base from J, leaving 14 bases between. CDR3 coding DNA: TGTGCCAGCAGCTTGAATCTCGGGACAAGCCAAGAGACCCAGTACTTC. Encoded protein: CASSLNLGTSQETQYF. Complete variable domain (other parts from reference TRBV5-4 and TRBJ2-5): ETGVTQSPTHLIKTRGQQVTLRCSSQSGHNTVSWYQQALGQGPQFIFQYYREEENGRGNFPPRFSGLQFPNYSSELNVNALELDDSALYLCASSLNLGTSQETQYFGPGTRLLVL.

The J gene is TRBJ1-5, the V gene TRBV7-8, with D hard to call. Germline V gives CDR1 SGHVS, CDR2 FQNEAQ. The CDR3 totals 12 residues. Trimming pared 1 base from V and 10 bases from J, leaving 8 bases between. CDR3 residues: CASSLDWEPQHF. The CDR3, as DNA: TGTGCCAGCAGCTTAGATTGGGAACCCCAGCATTTT.

The chain carries TRBV2 and TRBJ2-1; TRBD2 matches 13 bases. Germline V gene data show CDR1 as SNHLY and CDR2 as FYNNEI. This CDR3 is built from 17 residues. J lost 7 bases, V lost 5 bases, and 11 bases had no gene match. DNA for the CDR3: TGTGCCAGCAGTCCCAGGACTAGCGGGAGTAGGAGGAATGAGCAGTTCTTC. This translates into CASSPRTSGSRRNEQFF.

V gene TRBV7-6 combines with J gene TRBJ2-3; tentative D call: TRBD1 (6 bases). CDR3 size: 14 residues. V was clipped by 5 bases and J by 6 bases, with 15 bases between them. In germline, CDR1 is SGHVS, CDR2 FNYEAQ. CDR3 sequence: CASSPYLQGDTQYF. In DNA, the CDR3 is TGTGCCAGCAGCCCATACTTACAGGGCGATACGCAGTATTTT.

This clone came up a few times. This chain uses TRBV7-9 with TRBJ1-1; D not certain. In germline, CDR1 is SEHNR, CDR2 FQNEAQ (reference sequence). V was shortened by 0 bases and J by 8 bases, with 13 bases between the two germline ends. This CDR3 has 14 residues. CDR3 sequence reads: CASSLAEGRQEAFF. The CDR3 DNA sequence: TGTGCCAGCAGCTTAGCAGAGGGCCGTCAAGAAGCTTTCTTT.

This clone was found a few times. The chain has TRBV29-1 and TRBJ1-4; 7 bases are a match to TRBD1. The CDR3 runs to 14 residues. Losses at the gene ends were 6 bases for V and 5 bases for J; bases not matched to a gene: 9. Germline-derived CDR1 and CDR2 are SQVTM and ANQGSEA. The CDR3 here is CSVSRGQRNEKLFF. CDR3 bases: TGCAGCGTCTCAAGGGGACAGAGAAATGAAAAACTGTTTTTT.

This clone occurred a few times. CDR3 nucleotides: TGTGCCAGCAGTGTCAACCGAGTGCTAAATGAAAAACTGTTTTTT. Amino acids: CASSVNRVLNEKLFF. This sequence joins TRBV25-1 and TRBJ1-4, with D unclear. There are 15 residues in the CDR3. Trimming shortened V by 4 bases and J by 5 bases, and 14 bases separated the two germline ends. CDR1 is MGHDK, CDR2 SYGVNS, per germline.